What follows is one T cell receptor (beta chain) and its context. Its specificity is unknown. Expressed TCRB transcripts were sequenced because the entire RNA isolate underwent reverse transcription. Clones were sequenced by immunoSEQ multiplex PCR, and TCRdb holds only the in-frame ones, with some missing. The sample records under 350,000 clones, about 23% being singletons. Sorted populations all had greater than 95% purity. The data derive from a study of beta chain features in type 1 diabetes. Study results and limitations: Among all four CD4+ subsets, Type 1 diabetes patients had TCRB CDR3s that were moderately but significantly shorter. Patients with type 1 diabetes carried fewer insertions and had more deletions at their VDJ junctions. Comparison showed that naive, central memory and Treg TCRB repertoires appeared more similar among patients than among healthy donors. These data did not resolve whether HLA type affects TCRB rearrangement.

The specimen was naive CD4+ T cells from blood. The source is a woman in her 30s with type 1 diabetes.

The CDR3 loop reads CASSDSAGLYGYTF. DNA for the CDR3: TGTGCCAGCAGTGACTCGGCCGGACTCTATGGCTACACCTTC. The V and J genes are TRBV6-4 and TRBJ1-2; D ambiguous. Germline CDR1 MRHNA, CDR2 SNTAGT. CDR3 length: 14 residues. V shed 0 bases and J shed 4 bases, with 9 bases lying between them.